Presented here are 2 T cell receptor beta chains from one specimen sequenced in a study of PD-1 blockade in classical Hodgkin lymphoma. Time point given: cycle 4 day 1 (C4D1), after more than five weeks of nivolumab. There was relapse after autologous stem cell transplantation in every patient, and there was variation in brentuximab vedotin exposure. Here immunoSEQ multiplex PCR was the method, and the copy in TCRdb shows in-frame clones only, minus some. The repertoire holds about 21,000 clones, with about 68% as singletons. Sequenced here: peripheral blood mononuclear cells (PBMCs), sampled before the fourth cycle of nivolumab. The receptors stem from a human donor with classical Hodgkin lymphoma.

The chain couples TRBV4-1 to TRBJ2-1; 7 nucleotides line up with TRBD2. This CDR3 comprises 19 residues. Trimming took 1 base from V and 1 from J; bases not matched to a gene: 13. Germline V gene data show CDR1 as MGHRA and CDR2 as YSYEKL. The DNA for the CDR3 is TGCGCCAGCAGCCAAGTTGGAGGGAGGGCCAGAGAGTCCTACAATGAGCAGTTCTTC. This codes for CASSQVGGRARESYNEQFF.

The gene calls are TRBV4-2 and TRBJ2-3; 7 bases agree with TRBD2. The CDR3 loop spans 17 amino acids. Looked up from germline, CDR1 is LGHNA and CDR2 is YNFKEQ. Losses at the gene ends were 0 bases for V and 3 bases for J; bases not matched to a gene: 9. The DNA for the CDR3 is TGTGCCAGCAGCCAAGACGAGGCGGGAGTAGGTACAGATACGCAGTATTTT. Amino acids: CASSQDEAGVGTDTQYF.